This is a list of T cell receptor beta chains from one sample in a study of cytomegalovirus exposure and HLA in healthy donors. The protocol was immunoSEQ multiplex PCR, while the TCRdb copy is restricted to in-frame clones and leaves out a portion. The profile shows approximately 290,000 clones, 80% of them singletons. Sequenced material: PBMCs. The receptors here all came from a girl aged 2 to 10 in good health and CMV-seronegative. Each CDR3 is given with its conserved first and last residue. The D gene is left open where the match is weak. Clone size appears in some rows only: once, few, many, or a class for an expanded clone.

D	length	J	V	size	DNA	CDR3
-	11	TRBJ1-1	TRBV2	-	TGTGCCAGCAACCCGGGTGGTTCGGCTTTCTTT	CASNPGGSAFF
-	11	TRBJ2-2	TRBV9	-	TGTGCCAGCAGCGCCGGCGGGGAGCTGTTTTTT	CASSAGGELFF
TRBD2	16	TRBJ2-7	TRBV28	-	TGTGCCAGCAGTTTAAGATGGGCGGGAGATCTCTACGAGCAGTACTTC	CASSLRWAGDLYEQYF
-	14	TRBJ1-1	TRBV7-9	-	TGTTCCAGCAGCTCGGACAGCTGGAACACTGAAGCTTTCTTT	CSSSSDSWNTEAFF
TRBD1	16	TRBJ1-5	TRBV28	-	TGTGCCAGCAGATACGGGACAGGGACTTATGATCAGCCCCAGCATTTT	CASRYGTGTYDQPQHF
-	13	TRBJ2-2	TRBV7-9	-	TGTACCAGCAGATATACTAGGAACGGGGAGCTGTTTTTT	CTSRYTRNGELFF
-	15	TRBJ2-1	TRBV7-2	few	TGTGCCAGCAGCTTACGCCGCAGTGACTACAATGAGCAGTTCTTC	CASSLRRSDYNEQFF
-	10	TRBJ1-5	TRBV28	-	TGTGCCAGCGGCTTTCAGCCCCAGCATTTT	CASGFQPQHF
TRBD1	15	TRBJ1-2	TRBV18	-	TGTGCCAGCTCACTGCCGACAGGGTATAGCTATGGCTACACCTTC	CASSLPTGYSYGYTF
-	17	TRBJ2-3	TRBV27	-	TGTGCCAGCAGTTTAAGGGGGGGCGGACTTCTCGGAGATACGCAGTATTTT	CASSLRGGGLLGDTQYF
-	14	TRBJ1-1	TRBV6-1	-	TGTGCCAGCAGTGAAGGAGGCGAAGCCGAAGAAGCTTTCTTT	CASSEGGEAEEAFF
TRBD1	18	TRBJ1-1	TRBV9	-	TGTGCCAGCAGCGTAGTAATCTTAGGAGGGGGCGGGAACACTGAAGCTTTCTTT	CASSVVILGGGGNTEAFF
-	11	TRBJ1-2	TRBV20-1	few	TGCAGTGCTAGAGATAGGGGTGGCTACACCTTC	CSARDRGGYTF
-	12	TRBJ1-2	TRBV29-1	-	TGCAGCTCCTCGGCAGGGGTGGGTGGCTACACCTTC	CSSSAGVGGYTF
TRBD1	14	TRBJ2-7	TRBV28	-	TGTGCCAGCAGTTTAATTGACAGGGGAAGCGAGCAGTACTTC	CASSLIDRGSEQYF
-	19	TRBJ2-5	TRBV5-1	-	TGCGCCAGCAGCTGGAACCTACAACGGCCCTACAGGGCTCGGGAGACCCAGTACTTC	CASSWNLQRPYRARETQYF
TRBD2	17	TRBJ2-1	TRBV10-1	few	TGCGCCAGCAGTGAGTTAGGGAGGCTAGCGGACTACAATGAGCAGTTCTTC	CASSELGRLADYNEQFF